Listed here are 13 T cell receptor beta chains from one sample, sequenced in a study of CD8 T cell repertoires and HIV-1 epitope variants. Antigens for these TCRs are unknown. The method was immunoSEQ multiplex PCR; TCRdb's version includes in-frame clones alone and lacks a portion of them. The repertoire consists of over 5,000 clones, with around 71% occurring once and the leading ten covering approximately 47%. Sequenced sample: cultured CD8+ T cells derived from PBMCs. These receptors came from a male donor with HIV.

The genes are TRBV9 and TRBJ2-1; 14 bases match TRBD2. Germline V CDR1 and CDR2: SGDLS, YYNGEE. J was trimmed by 9 bases and V by 3 bases; bases with no gene match: 2. This CDR3 has 14 residues. The CDR3 DNA reads TGTGCCAGCAGCGCGACTAGCGGGAGGGTTGAGCAGTTCTTC. It encodes CASSATSGRVEQFF.

By share, this clone counts as medium-sized. The chain employs TRBV7-3 and TRBJ1-5, with D unresolved. In germline, CDR1 is SGHTA, CDR2 FQGTGA. The CDR3 runs 16 residues. Trimming cost V 1 base and J 2 bases, with 12 bases left between them. The DNA for the CDR3 is TGTGCCAGCAGCTTAAATGGAGGGTTGCGCAATCAGCCCCAGCATTTT. Its translation is CASSLNGGLRNQPQHF.

This chain joins TRBV6-6 and TRBJ2-3; D is perhaps TRBD1 or TRBD2 (5 bases each). This CDR3 region has 12 residues. Germline V lookup: CDR1 MNHNY, CDR2 SVGAGI (reference sequence). V was shortened by 5 bases and J by 6 bases, with 9 bases between the two germline ends. CDR3 sequence reads: CASSGGSDTQYF. The CDR3 bases are TGTGCCAGCAGTGGGGGATCGGATACGCAGTATTTT.

The chain uses TRBV19 and TRBJ1-6; D might be TRBD1 (5 bases). Germline V gene lookup returns CDR1 LNHDA and CDR2 SQIVND (reference sequence). This CDR3 is built from 13 residues. Trimming cost V 3 bases and J 10 bases, with 10 bases left between them. The CDR3 bases are TGTGCCAGTAGTATTGTGGGGCTGTCACCCCTCCACTTT. It encodes CASSIVGLSPLHF.

This chain connects TRBV2 to TRBJ2-7, with a possible D match to TRBD1 (6 bases). Deletions cut 8 bases from V and 3 bases from J, with 17 bases between. This CDR3 has 14 residues. Germline CDR1 reads SNHLY; CDR2 reads FYNNEI. The CDR3 DNA reads TGTGCCAGCGGTACAGGGTACGGTGGCTACGAGCAGTACTTC. Translated, it gives CASGTGYGGYEQYF.

The chain joins TRBV28 to TRBJ1-2, with 12 bases aligning to TRBD1. Per the germline V gene, CDR1 is MDHEN and CDR2 is SYDVKM. With V trimmed by 5 bases and J by 8 bases, 6 bases remained unmatched. This CDR3 spans 14 amino acids. CDR3: CASSIWDRGRGYTF. The CDR3 DNA reads TGTGCCAGCAGTATTTGGGACAGGGGGCGAGGCTACACCTTC.

The chain is built from TRBV7-9 and TRBJ2-7; 9 bases are shared with TRBD1. The V gene end was trimmed by 3 bases and the J gene end by 4 bases; junction bases not matched to a gene: 4. CDR1 is SEHNR, CDR2 FQNEAQ, per germline (reference sequence). The CDR3 runs 14 residues. The CDR3 region is CASSFGQGRYEQYF. The CDR3 DNA reads as TGTGCCAGCAGCTTCGGACAGGGGAGGTACGAGCAGTACTTC.

Details on this clone: Germline is not matched at one junction end, which may reflect a read error. Other DNA sequences in this sample translate to the same CDR3. The chain couples TRBV19 to TRBJ1-1, with 8 nucleotides matching TRBD1. The CDR3 spans 14 residues. CDR1 and CDR2 from the germline V gene are LNHDA and SQIVND (reference sequence). This CDR3 reads CASRTGVRNTEAFF. Written as DNA, the CDR3 is TGTGCCAGTAGGACAGGGGTGCGGAACACTGAAGCCTTCTTT.

J is TRBJ2-2 and V is TRBV6-5, with TRBD1 as a possible D gene (5 bases). Germline lookup yields CDR1 MNHEY and CDR2 SVGAGI. Trimming pared 0 bases from V and 5 bases from J, leaving 7 bases between. The CDR3 has 14 amino acids. The CDR3 here is CASSYSQGTGELFF. CDR3 nucleotides: TGTGCCAGCAGTTACTCGCAGGGAACCGGGGAGCTGTTTTTT.

The rearrangement links TRBV28 to TRBJ2-2; D unresolved. The CDR3 consists of 16 residues. Looked up from germline, CDR1 is MDHEN and CDR2 is SYDVKM. Trimming removed 3 bases from V and 4 bases from J, with 15 bases in between. This CDR3 reads CASSLWAEGSTGELFF. For the CDR3, the DNA is TGTGCCAGCAGTTTGTGGGCGGAAGGGTCCACCGGGGAGCTGTTTTTT.

The chain links TRBV10-3 to TRBJ2-1; a weak D match, TRBD2 (5 bases). Germline V gene sequence: CDR1 ENHRY, CDR2 SYGVKD. CDR3 length: 12 residues. V lost 6 bases to trimming and J lost 7 bases, with 10 bases between them. CDR3 bases: TGTGCCATCAGGAATAGGGAGAATGAGCAGTTCTTC. The encoded protein is CAIRNRENEQFF.

V is TRBV4-1 and J is TRBJ1-5; no firm D call. The CDR3 consists of 15 residues. CDR1 and CDR2 from the germline V gene are MGHRA and YSYEKL. V was cut by 1 base and J by 7 bases, with 14 bases left in between. The CDR3 sequence: CASSQGKGMFQPQHF. CDR3 DNA sequence: TGCGCCAGCAGCCAAGGTAAAGGGATGTTCCAGCCCCAGCATTTT.

In its sample, this clone was seen a few times. The junction departs from germline at one end; a sequencing error may be responsible. The V call is TRBV5-6, the J call TRBJ2-7; 8 bases line up with TRBD2. CDR1 and CDR2 (germline): SGHDT, YYEEEE. This CDR3 spans 14 amino acids. This chain's CDR3 is CASSAGLGSSEQYF. The CDR3 DNA reads as TGTGCCAGCAGCGCGGGACTAGGTTCCTCCGAGCAGTACTTC.